This T cell receptor beta chain is drawn from a study of T-cell reconstitution after alpha-beta-depleted transplantation in children. V was pared by 5 bases and J by 5 bases, with 16 bases between. This CDR3 spans 14 amino acids. This clonotype was observed a few times. Construction of the TCRbeta library involved unique molecular identifiers. A single record per CDR3 protein comes from TCRdb applying MiXCR to the PCR reads. The data show 500,000 to 600,000 distinct CDR3 sequences, roughly 33% seen once. Specimen: PBMCs from the stem cell graft donor, collected from the stem cell graft. The rearrangement uses TRBV12-3 or TRBV12-4 and TRBJ2-7; unclear D gene. The receptor was derived from a human donor who donated a stem cell graft to a child with aplastic anemia. CDR3 in amino acids: CASSSDSSRHEQYF. CDR3 sequence (DNA): TGTGCCAGCAGTAGTGACTCCTCCAGACACGAGCAGTACTTC.